Sequencing of this T cell receptor (beta chain) was carried out in a study of T cell clones after liver transplantation. Study background: Three of the eight recipients were HCV-positive; the rest had non-autoimmune, non-viral transplant indications.

This clone turned up a few times. TCRdb's copy holds only in-frame clones and misses some; the assay was immunoSEQ multiplex PCR. The table has approximately 10,000 clones, around 71% seen once. The sequence came from a human patient who received a liver transplant. A share of the T cells may be of graft donor origin. Sequences were derived from CD4+ T cells from blood, sampled roughly 30 months after liver transplant.

CDR3 nucleotide sequence: TGTGCCAGCAGCCTGGACAGAACTGGAGTTCAGCCCCAGCATTTT. It yields the protein CASSLDRTGVQPQHF. The chain is built from TRBV28 and TRBJ1-5; TRBD1 is a possible D gene (6 bases). There are 15 residues in the CDR3. The germline V gene encodes CDR1 MDHEN and CDR2 SYDVKM. V lost 6 bases and J 6 bases, leaving 18 bases between the germline ends.